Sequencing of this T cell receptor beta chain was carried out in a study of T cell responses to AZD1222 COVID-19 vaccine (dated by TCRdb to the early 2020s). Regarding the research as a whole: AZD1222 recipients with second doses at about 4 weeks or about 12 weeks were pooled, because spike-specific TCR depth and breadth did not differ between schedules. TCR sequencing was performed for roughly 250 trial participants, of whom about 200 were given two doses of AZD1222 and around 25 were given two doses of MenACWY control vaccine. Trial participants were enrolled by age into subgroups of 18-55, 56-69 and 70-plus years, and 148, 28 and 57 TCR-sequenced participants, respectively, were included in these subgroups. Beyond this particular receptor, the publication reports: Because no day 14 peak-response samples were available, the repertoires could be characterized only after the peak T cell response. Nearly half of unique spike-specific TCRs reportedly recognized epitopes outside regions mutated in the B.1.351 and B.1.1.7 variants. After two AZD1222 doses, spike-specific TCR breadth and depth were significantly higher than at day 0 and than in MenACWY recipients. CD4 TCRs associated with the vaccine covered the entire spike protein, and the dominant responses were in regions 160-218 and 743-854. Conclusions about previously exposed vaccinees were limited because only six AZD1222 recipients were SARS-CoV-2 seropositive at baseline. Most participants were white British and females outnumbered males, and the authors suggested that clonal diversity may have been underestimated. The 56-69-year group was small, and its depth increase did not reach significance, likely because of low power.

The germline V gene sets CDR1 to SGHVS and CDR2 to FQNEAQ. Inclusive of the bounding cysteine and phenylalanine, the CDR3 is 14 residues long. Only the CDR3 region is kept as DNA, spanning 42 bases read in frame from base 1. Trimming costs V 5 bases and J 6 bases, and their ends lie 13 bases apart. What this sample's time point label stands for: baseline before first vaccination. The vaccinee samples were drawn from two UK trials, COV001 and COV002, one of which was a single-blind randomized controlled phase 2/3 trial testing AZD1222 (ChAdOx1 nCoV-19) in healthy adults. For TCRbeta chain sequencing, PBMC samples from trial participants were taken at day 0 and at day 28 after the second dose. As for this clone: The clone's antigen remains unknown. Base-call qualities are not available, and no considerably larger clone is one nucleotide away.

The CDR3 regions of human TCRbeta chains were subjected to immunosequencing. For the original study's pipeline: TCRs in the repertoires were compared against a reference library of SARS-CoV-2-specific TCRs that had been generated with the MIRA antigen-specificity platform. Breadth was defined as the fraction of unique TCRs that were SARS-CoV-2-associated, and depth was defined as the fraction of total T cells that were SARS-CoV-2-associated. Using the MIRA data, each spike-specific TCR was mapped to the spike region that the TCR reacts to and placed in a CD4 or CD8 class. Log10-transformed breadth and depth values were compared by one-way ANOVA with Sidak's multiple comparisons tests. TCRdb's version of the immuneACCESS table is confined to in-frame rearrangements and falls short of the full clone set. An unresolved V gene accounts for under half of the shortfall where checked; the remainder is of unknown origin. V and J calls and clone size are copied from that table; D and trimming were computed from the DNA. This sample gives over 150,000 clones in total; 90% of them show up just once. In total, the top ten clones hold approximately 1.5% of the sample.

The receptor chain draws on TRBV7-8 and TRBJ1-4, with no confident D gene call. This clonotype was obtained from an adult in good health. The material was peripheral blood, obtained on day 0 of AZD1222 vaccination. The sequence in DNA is TGTGCCAGCAGCCCTTCGGCCCTTCATGAAAAACTGTTTTTT. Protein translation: CASSPSALHEKLFF.